These 10 T cell receptor beta chains share one sample of origin, sequenced in a study of CD8 T cells in Susac syndrome. Reverse transcription of 0.5 to 1 ug RNA was performed with random hexamers. TCRdb independently ran MiXCR on the immunoSEQ multiplex PCR reads; one entry per CDR3 protein. The sample includes about 210,000 distinct CDR3 sequences, around 96% of them seen just once. The sequencing input was CD4+ T cells from PBMCs. Receptors originate from a human donor with multiple sclerosis.

CDR3 bases: TGCAGCGTTACTCCTTCTGGGGCCAACGTCCTGACTTTC. Its translation is CSVTPSGANVLTF. The chain links TRBV29-1 to TRBJ2-6; D is unclear. Trimming took off 5 bases at V and 1 base at J, with 6 bases between the two ends. Germline CDR1 is SQVTM and CDR2 is ANQGSEA. CDR3 length equals 13 residues.

V and J are TRBV20-1 and TRBJ2-7; D is uncertain. Germline V gene sequence: CDR1 DFQATT, CDR2 SNEGSKA (reference sequence). Trimming removed 0 bases at V and 0 bases at J, with 12 bases between. The CDR3 consists of 15 residues. The DNA for the CDR3 is TGCAGTGCTAGAGATCCGAAGGTGGGCTCCTACGAGCAGTACTTC. Encoded protein: CSARDPKVGSYEQYF.

This chain joins TRBV29-1 and TRBJ2-7, with D possibly TRBD2 on 6 matching bases. CDR3 length: 13 amino acids. The germline gives CDR1 SQVTM, CDR2 ANQGSEA. The V gene lost 6 bases and the J gene lost 7 bases, with 19 bases spanning the gap. In nucleotides, the CDR3 is TGCAGCGTCGAAAATAAATTCGCGGGGGAGCAGTACTTC. Protein product: CSVENKFAGEQYF.

V is TRBV5-1 and J is TRBJ2-3, with a possible D match to TRBD1 (5 bases). The V and J ends lost 4 bases and 1 base respectively, with 13 bases between them. CDR3 length: 15 amino acids. The V gene's germline CDR1 is SGHRS and CDR2 YFSETQ. CDR3 in DNA: TGCGCCAGCAGCCCCGGACAACCCGGCACAGATACGCAGTATTTT. This gives the protein CASSPGQPGTDTQYF.

The chain employs TRBV20-1 and TRBJ2-7; D tentatively fits TRBD1 or TRBD2 (5 bases each). Germline CDR1 DFQATT, CDR2 SNEGSKA (reference sequence). V gave up 7 bases and J gave up 9 bases, with 19 bases separating them. The CDR3 has 12 residues. The CDR3 is CSVRGEGWMQYF. The CDR3 DNA reads TGCAGTGTCAGAGGGGAAGGGTGGATGCAGTACTTC.

The chain couples TRBV5-4 to TRBJ1-2, with 7 bases that match TRBD1. Looked up from germline, CDR1 is SGHNT and CDR2 is YYREEE (reference sequence). Trimming at V came to 9 bases and at J to 6 bases, leaving 20 bases not matched to a gene. CDR3 length: 16 amino acids. The DNA of the CDR3 is TGTGCCACCTCGATGACAGGGAGAGGCTCGGTCCATGGCTACACCTTC. This encodes CATSMTGRGSVHGYTF.

The CDR3 here is CASSLGAGGVNTEAFF. The CDR3 DNA is TGTGCCAGCAGCTTGGGCGCAGGGGGTGTGAACACTGAAGCTTTCTTT. The chain links TRBV5-4 to TRBJ1-1; 7 bases are shared with TRBD1. Trimming cost V 0 bases and J 0 bases; bases outside gene matches: 5. The CDR3 runs to 16 residues. CDR1 is SGHNT, CDR2 YYREEE, per germline (reference sequence).

This sequence joins TRBV18 and TRBJ1-2; D gene uncertain. This CDR3 is 15 amino acids long. Looked up from germline, CDR1 is KGHSH and CDR2 is LQKENI. Trimming removed 1 base from V and 5 bases from J, with 14 bases in between. The CDR3 bases are TGTGCCAGCTCACCACAAGTAGATAGCCCTTATGGCTACACCTTC. This sequence encodes CASSPQVDSPYGYTF.

The J gene is TRBJ2-7, the V gene TRBV20-1; no clear D. Germline V gives CDR1 DFQATT, CDR2 SNEGSKA (reference sequence). V was clipped by 5 bases and J by 2 bases, with 10 bases between them. The CDR3 length is 12 residues. In DNA form, the CDR3 reads TGCAGTGCTGCCCATGTGGCCTACGAGCAGTACTTC. Protein: CSAAHVAYEQYF.

This chain links TRBV27 with TRBJ2-1; 9 positions agree with TRBD1. V trimming: 1 base; J trimming: 7 bases; junction bases outside the gene matches: 8. This CDR3 has 16 residues. Germline V lookup: CDR1 MNHEY, CDR2 SMNVEV (reference sequence). CDR3 bases: TGTGCCAGCAGTTTATTCGACAGGGGGTTGGGAAATGAGCAGTTCTTC. Translation: CASSLFDRGLGNEQFF.